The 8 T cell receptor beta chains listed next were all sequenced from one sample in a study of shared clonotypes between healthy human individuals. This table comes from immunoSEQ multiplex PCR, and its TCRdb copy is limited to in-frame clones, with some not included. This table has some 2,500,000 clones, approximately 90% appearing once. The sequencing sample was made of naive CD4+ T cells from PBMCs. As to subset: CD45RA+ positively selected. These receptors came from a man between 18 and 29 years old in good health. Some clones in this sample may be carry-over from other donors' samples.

The CDR3 sequence is CASETGQYF. The CDR3 nucleotides are TGTGCCAGCGAAACGGGGCAGTACTTC. The chain links TRBV21-1 to TRBJ2-7; the table names TRBD2, a call not compared with the DNA. TRBV21-1 corresponds to a pseudogene. The CDR3 is made up of 9 amino acids.

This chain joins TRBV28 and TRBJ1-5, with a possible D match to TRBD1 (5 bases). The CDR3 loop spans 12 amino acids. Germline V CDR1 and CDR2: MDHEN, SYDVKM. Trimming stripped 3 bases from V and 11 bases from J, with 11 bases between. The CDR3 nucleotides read TGTGCCAGCAGTTTCGTGGACAAATCCCAGCATTTT. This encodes CASSFVDKSQHF.

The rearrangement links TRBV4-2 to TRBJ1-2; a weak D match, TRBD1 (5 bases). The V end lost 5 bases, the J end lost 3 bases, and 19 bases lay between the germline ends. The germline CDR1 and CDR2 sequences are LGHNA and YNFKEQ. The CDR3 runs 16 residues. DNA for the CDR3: TGTGCCAGCAGCACGGGATGGGGGGAGTCTCACTATGGCTACACCTTC. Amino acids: CASSTGWGESHYGYTF.

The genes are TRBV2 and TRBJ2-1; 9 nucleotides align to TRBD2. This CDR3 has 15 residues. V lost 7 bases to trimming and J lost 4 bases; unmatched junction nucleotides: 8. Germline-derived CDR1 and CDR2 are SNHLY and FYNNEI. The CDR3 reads CASNRAGGEYNEQFF. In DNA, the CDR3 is TGTGCCAGCAATCGAGCGGGAGGTGAATACAATGAGCAGTTCTTC.

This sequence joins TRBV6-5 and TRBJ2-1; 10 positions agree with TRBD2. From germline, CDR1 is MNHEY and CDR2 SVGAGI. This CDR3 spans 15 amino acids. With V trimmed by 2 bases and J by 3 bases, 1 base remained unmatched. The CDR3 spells CASSYRTSGYNEQFF. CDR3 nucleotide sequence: TGTGCCAGCAGTTACCGGACTAGCGGCTACAATGAGCAGTTCTTC.

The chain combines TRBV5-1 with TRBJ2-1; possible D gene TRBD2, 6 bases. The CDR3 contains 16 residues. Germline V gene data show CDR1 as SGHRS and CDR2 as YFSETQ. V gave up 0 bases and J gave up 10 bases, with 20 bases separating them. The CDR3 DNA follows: TGCGCCAGCAGCTTGGCCTTGGGGGGTTCCACGCGGGAGCAGTTCTTC. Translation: CASSLALGGSTREQFF. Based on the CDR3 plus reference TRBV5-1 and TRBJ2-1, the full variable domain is KAGVTQTPRYLIKTRGQQVTLSCSPISGHRSVSWYQQTPGQGLQFLFEYFSETQRNKGNFPGRFSGRQFSNSRSEMNVSTLELGDSALYLCASSLALGGSTREQFFGPGTRLTVL.

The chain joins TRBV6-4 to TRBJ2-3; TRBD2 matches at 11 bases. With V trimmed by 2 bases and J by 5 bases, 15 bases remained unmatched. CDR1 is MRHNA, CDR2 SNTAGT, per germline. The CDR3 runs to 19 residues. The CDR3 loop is CASSDPGYFSGRGGDTQYF. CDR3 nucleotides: TGTGCCAGCAGTGACCCGGGATATTTTAGCGGGAGGGGGGGAGATACGCAGTATTTT.

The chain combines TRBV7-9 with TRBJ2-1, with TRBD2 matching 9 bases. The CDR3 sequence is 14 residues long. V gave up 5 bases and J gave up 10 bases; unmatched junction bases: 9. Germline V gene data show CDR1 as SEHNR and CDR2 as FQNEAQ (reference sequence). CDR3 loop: CASSPDRSGGEQFF. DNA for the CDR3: TGTGCCAGCAGCCCAGACAGGAGCGGGGGGGAGCAGTTCTTC. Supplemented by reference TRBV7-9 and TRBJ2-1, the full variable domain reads DTGVSQNPRHKITKRGQNVTFRCDPISEHNRLYWYRQTLGQGPEFLTYFQNEAQLEKSRLLSDRFSAERPKGSFSTLEIQRTEQGDSAMYLCASSPDRSGGEQFFGPGTRLTVL.